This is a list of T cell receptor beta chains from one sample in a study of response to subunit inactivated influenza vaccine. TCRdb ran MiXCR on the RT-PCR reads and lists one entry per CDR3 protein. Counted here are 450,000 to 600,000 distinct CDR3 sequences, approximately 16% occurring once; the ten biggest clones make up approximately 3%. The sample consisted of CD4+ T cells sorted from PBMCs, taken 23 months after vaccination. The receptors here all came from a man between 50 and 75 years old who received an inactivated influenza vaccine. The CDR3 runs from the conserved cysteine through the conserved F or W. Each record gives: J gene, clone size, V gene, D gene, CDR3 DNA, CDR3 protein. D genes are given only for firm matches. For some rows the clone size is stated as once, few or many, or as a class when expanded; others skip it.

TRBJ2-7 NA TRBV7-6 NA TGTGCCAGCACCCTAGGGCCAGTGAGTGGCTACGAGCAGTACTTC CASTLGPVSGYEQYF
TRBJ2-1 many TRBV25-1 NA TGTGCCAGCAGCCTCGGTGGGGGAACTGAGCAGTTCTTC CASSLGGGTEQFF
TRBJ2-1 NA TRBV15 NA TGTGCCACCAGCAGAGATTACGGGGATGAGCAGTTCTTC CATSRDYGDEQFF
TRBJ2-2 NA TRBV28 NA TGTGCCAGCAGTTTAAGAAGGGGGGAGCTGTTTTTT CASSLRRGELFF
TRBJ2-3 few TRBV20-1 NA TGCAGTGCTAGTCCCTATCAAACTTCAGGGTTCAGGGTAGGGACGCAGTATTTT CSASPYQTSGFRVGTQYF
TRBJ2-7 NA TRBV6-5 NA TGTGCCAGCAGTATAACTCAAATAGGGGTCTACGAGCAGTACTTC CASSITQIGVYEQYF
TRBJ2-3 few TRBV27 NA TGTGCCAGCAGTTCCTCGGGGTCGCCCACAGATACGCAGTATTTT CASSSSGSPTDTQYF
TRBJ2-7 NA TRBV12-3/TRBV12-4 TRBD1 TGTGCCAGCGGGGACAGGGGCGCCTACGAGCAGTACTTC CASGDRGAYEQYF
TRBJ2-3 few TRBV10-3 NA TGTGCCATCACGACTGGGCACCGCACAGATACGCAGTATTTT CAITTGHRTDTQYF
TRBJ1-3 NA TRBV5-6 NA TGTGCCAGCAGCTCAAGGAGGATAGCTGGAAACACCATATATTTT CASSSRRIAGNTIYF
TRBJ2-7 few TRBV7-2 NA TGTGCCAGCAGGGGGGGAGTGACCGAGCAGTACTTC CASRGGVTEQYF
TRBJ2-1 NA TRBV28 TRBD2 TGTGCCAGCAGCACCCTTCGGGCTAGCGGTTACAATGAGCAGTTCTTC CASSTLRASGYNEQFF
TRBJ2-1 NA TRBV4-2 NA TGTGCCAGAGAGAGGTCAAATGAGCAGTTCTTC CARERSNEQFF
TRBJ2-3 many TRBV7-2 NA TGTGCCAGCAGCACGATAGGGGCGCCCCCAGATACGCAGTATTTT CASSTIGAPPDTQYF
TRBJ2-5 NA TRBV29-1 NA TGCAGCTTAGCCGGGGAAGGAGAGACCCAGTACTTC CSLAGEGETQYF
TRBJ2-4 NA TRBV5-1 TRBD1 TGCGCCAGCAGCAGGGGACAGGGGGCGGCCAAAAACATTCAGTACTTC CASSRGQGAAKNIQYF
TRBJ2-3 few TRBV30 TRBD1 TGTGCCTGGAGTAACGACAGGTCAGGGGGCTTCGGTACGCAGTATTTT CAWSNDRSGGFGTQYF
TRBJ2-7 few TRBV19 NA TGTGCCAGTAGTCGTTGGTGGGAGAAGGGCTACGAGCAGTACTTC CASSRWWEKGYEQYF
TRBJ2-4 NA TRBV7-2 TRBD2 TGTGCCAGCAGCTTAACTAGCGGAGGAGCCAAAAACATTCAGTACTTC CASSLTSGGAKNIQYF
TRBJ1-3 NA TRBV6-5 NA TGTGCCAGCAGTTACGGGGGCACTCTGAGCTCTGGAAACACCATATATTTT CASSYGGTLSSGNTIYF
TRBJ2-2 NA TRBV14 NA TGTGCCAGCAGCCACAGATTGACACAGGGAGGCGGGGAGCTGTTTTTT CASSHRLTQGGGELFF
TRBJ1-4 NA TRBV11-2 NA TGTGCCAGCAGCTTAGGCGCACTGGGATCTAATGAAAAACTGTTTTTT CASSLGALGSNEKLFF
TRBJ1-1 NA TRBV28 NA TGTGCCAGCAGGCTCCCAAGGTTGAACACTGAAGCTTTCTTT CASRLPRLNTEAFF
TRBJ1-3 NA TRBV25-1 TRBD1 TGTGCCAGCCTAGGGACAGGGGCGAACACCATATATTTT CASLGTGANTIYF
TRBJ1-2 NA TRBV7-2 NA TGTGCCAGCAGCTTCATCCAAACCGGGGCAGGCTACACCTTC CASSFIQTGAGYTF
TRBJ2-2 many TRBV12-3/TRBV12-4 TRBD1 TGTGCCAGCAGTTGGCGCGGGACAGGGAGGAACACCGGGGAGCTGTTTTTT CASSWRGTGRNTGELFF
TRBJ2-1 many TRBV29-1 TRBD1 TGCAGCGTTATCCCAAACAGGGGCGGAAATGAGCAGTTCTTC CSVIPNRGGNEQFF
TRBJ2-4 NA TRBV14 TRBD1 TGTGCCAGCAGCCAAGAGCCCCGTAGGACAGGGAATTTC CASSQEPRRTGNF
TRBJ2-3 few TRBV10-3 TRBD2 TGTGCCATCAGTCCCGGACTAGGGATTGGCACAGATACGCAGTATTTT CAISPGLGIGTDTQYF
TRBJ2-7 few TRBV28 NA TGTGCCAGCAGTTTGCGTTCCGCGGAGCAGTACTTC CASSLRSAEQYF
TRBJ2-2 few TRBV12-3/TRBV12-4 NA TGTGCCAGCAGCGCAGGGAGTGGGCCATGGCCGAACACCGGGGAGCTGTTTTTT CASSAGSGPWPNTGELFF
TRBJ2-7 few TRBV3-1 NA TGTGCCAGCAGCCAAGTCCCCTCCCCGAGCTCCTACGAGCAGTACTTC CASSQVPSPSSYEQYF
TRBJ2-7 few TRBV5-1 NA TGCGCCAGCAGCTTAGCCCGCGGAGAGGTTTTTGGGCAGTACTTC CASSLARGEVFGQYF
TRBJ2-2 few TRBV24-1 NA TGTGCCACCAGTGACAGTTACACCGGGGAGCTGTTTTTT CATSDSYTGELFF
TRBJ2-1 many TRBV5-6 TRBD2 TGTGCCAGCAGCTTGACCGAGCGGACTAGCGGTAGGGATGAGCAGTTCTTC CASSLTERTSGRDEQFF
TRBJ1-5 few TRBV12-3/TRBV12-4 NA TGTGCCAGCAGTGAGGGAGGCCAGCCCCAGCATTTT CASSEGGQPQHF
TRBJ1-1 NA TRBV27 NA TGTGCCAGCAGTTTACGAGGGCAAAGAGCTTTCTTT CASSLRGQRAFF
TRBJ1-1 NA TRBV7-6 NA TGTGCCAGCAGCTTACTTGAAAATACGGGTACTGAAGCTTTCTTT CASSLLENTGTEAFF
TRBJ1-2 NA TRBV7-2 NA TGTGCCAGCAGATCGACAGCTAACTATGGCTACACCTTC CASRSTANYGYTF
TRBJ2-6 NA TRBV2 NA TGTGCCAGCAGTGATGAGGTATTAAACGACGGGGCCAACGTCCTGACTTTC CASSDEVLNDGANVLTF
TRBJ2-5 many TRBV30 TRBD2 TGTGCCTGGACTAGCGGGTACCAAGAGACCCAGTACTTC CAWTSGYQETQYF
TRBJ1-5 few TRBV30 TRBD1 TGTGCCTGGAGTGGCAGGGGGCGGAATCAGCCCCAGCATTTT CAWSGRGRNQPQHF
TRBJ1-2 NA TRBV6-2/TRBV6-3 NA TGTGCCAGCAGGAAGAGTGGGTTCGACTATGGCTACACCTTC CASRKSGFDYGYTF
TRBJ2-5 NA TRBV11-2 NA TGTGCCAGCAGCCCCGTGGGAGCCCCGGAGACCCAGTACTTC CASSPVGAPETQYF
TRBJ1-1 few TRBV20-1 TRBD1 TGCAGTGCACGAACCCCGGACAGGGGTCCGAACACTGAAGCTTTCTTT CSARTPDRGPNTEAFF
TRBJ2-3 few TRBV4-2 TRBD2 TGTGCCAGCAGCCAAGGATCCAGCGGGGGGGATTTAGATACGCAGTATTTT CASSQGSSGGDLDTQYF
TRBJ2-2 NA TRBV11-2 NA TGTGCCAGCATCCCATTACGGGGGCAGGCGACGAACACCGGGGAGCTGTTTTTT CASIPLRGQATNTGELFF
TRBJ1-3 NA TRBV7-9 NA TGTGCCAGCAGCCCTACGGGGGGCTTAACTGGAAACACCATATATTTT CASSPTGGLTGNTIYF
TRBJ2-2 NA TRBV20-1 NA TGCAGTGCTACACAGGGACCCGGGGAGCTGTTTTTT CSATQGPGELFF
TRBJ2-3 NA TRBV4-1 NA TGCGCCAGCAGCCAAGATCGCCAAGGGAACACAGATACGCAGTATTTT CASSQDRQGNTDTQYF
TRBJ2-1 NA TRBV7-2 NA TGTGCCAGCAGCTTAGAAGCAGGCCTCTCCTACAATGAGCAGTTCTTC CASSLEAGLSYNEQFF
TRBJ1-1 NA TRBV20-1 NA TGCAGTGCTATGACAGCGAACACTGAAGCTTTCTTT CSAMTANTEAFF